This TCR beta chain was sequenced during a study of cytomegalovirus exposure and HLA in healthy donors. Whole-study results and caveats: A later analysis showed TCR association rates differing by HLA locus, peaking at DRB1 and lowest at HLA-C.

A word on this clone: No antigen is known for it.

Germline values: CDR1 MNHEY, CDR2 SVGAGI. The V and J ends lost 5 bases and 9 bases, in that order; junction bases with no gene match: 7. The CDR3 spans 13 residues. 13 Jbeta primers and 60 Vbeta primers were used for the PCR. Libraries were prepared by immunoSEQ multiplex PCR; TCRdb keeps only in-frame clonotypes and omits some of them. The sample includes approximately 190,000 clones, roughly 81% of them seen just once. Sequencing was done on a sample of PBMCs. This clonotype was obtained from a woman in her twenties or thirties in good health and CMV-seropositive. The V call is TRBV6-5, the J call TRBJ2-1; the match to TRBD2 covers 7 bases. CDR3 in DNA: TGTGCCAGCAGTAGCCCCGGGACTATTGAGCAGTTCTTC. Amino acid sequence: CASSSPGTIEQFF.